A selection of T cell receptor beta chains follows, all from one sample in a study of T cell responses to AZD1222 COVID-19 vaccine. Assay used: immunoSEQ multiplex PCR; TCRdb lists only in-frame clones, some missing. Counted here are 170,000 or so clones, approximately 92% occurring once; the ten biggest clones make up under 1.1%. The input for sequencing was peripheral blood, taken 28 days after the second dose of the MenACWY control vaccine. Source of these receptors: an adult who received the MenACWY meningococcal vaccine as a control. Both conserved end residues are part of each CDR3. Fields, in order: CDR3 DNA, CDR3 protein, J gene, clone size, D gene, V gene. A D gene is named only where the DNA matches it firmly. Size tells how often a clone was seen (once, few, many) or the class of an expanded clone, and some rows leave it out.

cdr3_nt: TGTGCCACCAGTGATCCAGGGGTGCGGGAGCTGTTTTTT
cdr3_aa: CATSDPGVRELFF
j_call: TRBJ2-2
clone_size: .
d_call: .
v_call: TRBV24-1

cdr3_nt: TGTGCCAGCAACTTATGGACGGCTCACGGCGAGCAGTACTTC
cdr3_aa: CASNLWTAHGEQYF
j_call: TRBJ2-7
clone_size: .
d_call: .
v_call: TRBV5-6

cdr3_nt: TGTGCCAGCAGCCGAACTAATGAAAAACTGTTTTTT
cdr3_aa: CASSRTNEKLFF
j_call: TRBJ1-4
clone_size: .
d_call: .
v_call: TRBV21-1

cdr3_nt: TGTGCCAGCAGCCCAATTCCGGGCTTCGGAAAACTGTTTTTT
cdr3_aa: CASSPIPGFGKLFF
j_call: TRBJ1-4
clone_size: .
d_call: .
v_call: TRBV3-1/TRBV3-2

cdr3_nt: TGTGCCAGCAGCTTAGATTTGGGCGGGTCGGGCGAAAAACTGTTTTTT
cdr3_aa: CASSLDLGGSGEKLFF
j_call: TRBJ1-4
clone_size: .
d_call: .
v_call: TRBV11-2

cdr3_nt: TGTGCCAGCAGCCGGGGACTAGCCGACACAGATACGCAGTATTTT
cdr3_aa: CASSRGLADTDTQYF
j_call: TRBJ2-3
clone_size: few
d_call: TRBD2
v_call: TRBV14

cdr3_nt: TGTGCCAGCAGCTTTGAGGGGAACACTGAAGCTTTCTTT
cdr3_aa: CASSFEGNTEAFF
j_call: TRBJ1-1
clone_size: .
d_call: .
v_call: TRBV7-9

cdr3_nt: TGCAGCGTTGAATGGGGTCCCAATGAAAAACTGTTTTTT
cdr3_aa: CSVEWGPNEKLFF
j_call: TRBJ1-4
clone_size: .
d_call: .
v_call: TRBV29-1

cdr3_nt: TGCGCCAGCAGCTTGGGCAGTACAGGGAACTATGGCTACACCTTC
cdr3_aa: CASSLGSTGNYGYTF
j_call: TRBJ1-2
clone_size: .
d_call: .
v_call: TRBV5-1

cdr3_nt: TGTGCCAGCAGCTTGCAGGGTCCGGTAAATTCACCCCTCCACTTT
cdr3_aa: CASSLQGPVNSPLHF
j_call: TRBJ1-6
clone_size: .
d_call: .
v_call: TRBV11-2

cdr3_nt: TGTGCCAGCAGCTTTGCTGGGCAAAAACTGTTTTTT
cdr3_aa: CASSFAGQKLFF
j_call: TRBJ1-4
clone_size: .
d_call: .
v_call: TRBV7-9

cdr3_nt: TGCAGTGCAGGCCGAGACACTGAAGCTTTCTTT
cdr3_aa: CSAGRDTEAFF
j_call: TRBJ1-1
clone_size: .
d_call: .
v_call: TRBV20-1

cdr3_nt: TGCGCCAGCAGTCTAACAGGGGCCCACCAAGAGACCCAGTACTTC
cdr3_aa: CASSLTGAHQETQYF
j_call: TRBJ2-5
clone_size: .
d_call: TRBD1
v_call: TRBV23-1

cdr3_nt: TGTGCCAGCAGCTTAGGAGGGGTGGGGAATCAGCCCCAGCATTTT
cdr3_aa: CASSLGGVGNQPQHF
j_call: TRBJ1-5
clone_size: .
d_call: .
v_call: TRBV13

cdr3_nt: TGTGCCTGGAGTATACCGACAGGGACAGGGAGAAAACTGTTTTTT
cdr3_aa: CAWSIPTGTGRKLFF
j_call: TRBJ1-4
clone_size: .
d_call: TRBD1
v_call: TRBV30

cdr3_nt: TGCGCCAGCAGCCTAAGGACAGGAAACTATGGCTACACCTTC
cdr3_aa: CASSLRTGNYGYTF
j_call: TRBJ1-2
clone_size: few
d_call: TRBD1
v_call: TRBV5-1

cdr3_nt: TGTGCCAGCAGCTGGGGACTAGCGGGGGGCTCGACCGGGGAGCTGTTTTTT
cdr3_aa: CASSWGLAGGSTGELFF
j_call: TRBJ2-2
clone_size: .
d_call: TRBD2
v_call: TRBV5-5

cdr3_nt: TGTGCCAGCAGTGCGGTTGCAGTCGGGGAGCAGTACTTC
cdr3_aa: CASSAVAVGEQYF
j_call: TRBJ2-7
clone_size: .
d_call: .
v_call: TRBV2

cdr3_nt: TGTGCCAGCAGACTAGGGGGGCCTGACACCGGGGAGCTGTTTTTT
cdr3_aa: CASRLGGPDTGELFF
j_call: TRBJ2-2
clone_size: .
d_call: .
v_call: TRBV9

cdr3_nt: TGTGCCAGCAGCTCGGGACTCCAGGCCGGGGAGCTGTTTTTT
cdr3_aa: CASSSGLQAGELFF
j_call: TRBJ2-2
clone_size: .
d_call: .
v_call: TRBV5-6

cdr3_nt: TGTGCCAGCAGCCCAGGGGGGATGGGGACAGATACGCAGTATTTT
cdr3_aa: CASSPGGMGTDTQYF
j_call: TRBJ2-3
clone_size: .
d_call: .
v_call: TRBV3-1/TRBV3-2

cdr3_nt: TGTGCCATCAGAGGACAGGGAACAGATACGCAGTATTTT
cdr3_aa: CAIRGQGTDTQYF
j_call: TRBJ2-3
clone_size: .
d_call: TRBD1
v_call: TRBV10-3

cdr3_nt: TGTGCCTGGAGTGTACAGGAGGGTCAGCCCCAGCATTTT
cdr3_aa: CAWSVQEGQPQHF
j_call: TRBJ1-5
clone_size: .
d_call: .
v_call: TRBV30

cdr3_nt: TGTGCCTGGAACAGGGGGATGAATCAGCCCCAGCATTTT
cdr3_aa: CAWNRGMNQPQHF
j_call: TRBJ1-5
clone_size: few
d_call: TRBD1
v_call: TRBV30

cdr3_nt: TGCAGCGTTGTAGGCCACCTGAACACTGAAGCTTTCTTT
cdr3_aa: CSVVGHLNTEAFF
j_call: TRBJ1-1
clone_size: .
d_call: .
v_call: TRBV29-1

cdr3_nt: TGTGCCAGCAGCCTCGGCAGGGGGGGCCCCGCCGATACGCAGTATTTT
cdr3_aa: CASSLGRGGPADTQYF
j_call: TRBJ2-3
clone_size: .
d_call: .
v_call: TRBV11-2

cdr3_nt: TGTGCCAGCAGCTTAGGGACAGGTTTGAACACTGAAGCTTTCTTT
cdr3_aa: CASSLGTGLNTEAFF
j_call: TRBJ1-1
clone_size: .
d_call: TRBD1
v_call: TRBV11-2

cdr3_nt: TGTGCCAGCAGTGATGTCAGGCGGCCAAACTCTTACAATGAGCAGTTCTTC
cdr3_aa: CASSDVRRPNSYNEQFF
j_call: TRBJ2-1
clone_size: .
d_call: .
v_call: TRBV2

cdr3_nt: TGTGCCATCAGTCAGGGGGCAGGGGAGAAACTGTTTTTT
cdr3_aa: CAISQGAGEKLFF
j_call: TRBJ1-4
clone_size: few
d_call: TRBD1
v_call: TRBV10-3

cdr3_nt: TGTGCCAGCAGCGTGATGGGGATATCCACAGATACGCAGTATTTT
cdr3_aa: CASSVMGISTDTQYF
j_call: TRBJ2-3
clone_size: .
d_call: .
v_call: TRBV5-8

cdr3_nt: TGTGCCAGCAGCTTCACGGCTCGGCCTAGCTCTGGAAACACCATATATTTT
cdr3_aa: CASSFTARPSSGNTIYF
j_call: TRBJ1-3
clone_size: .
d_call: .
v_call: TRBV5-5

cdr3_nt: TGTGCCAGCAGCCCGGCGGGGCGACTAGCGGGGGGCGAGCAGTACTTC
cdr3_aa: CASSPAGRLAGGEQYF
j_call: TRBJ2-7
clone_size: .
d_call: TRBD2
v_call: TRBV3-1/TRBV3-2

cdr3_nt: TGCGCCAGCAGCTTGTCAGGGACCTATGGCTACACCTTC
cdr3_aa: CASSLSGTYGYTF
j_call: TRBJ1-2
clone_size: .
d_call: .
v_call: TRBV5-1

cdr3_nt: TGTGCCAGCAGCACTGGACAGGTTTGGACTGAAGCTTTCTTT
cdr3_aa: CASSTGQVWTEAFF
j_call: TRBJ1-1
clone_size: .
d_call: TRBD1
v_call: TRBV7-9

cdr3_nt: TGTGCCTGGACCCTGGGTACGCCTAACAATGAGCAGTTCTTC
cdr3_aa: CAWTLGTPNNEQFF
j_call: TRBJ2-1
clone_size: .
d_call: .
v_call: TRBV30

cdr3_nt: TGTGCCAGCAGCCGTAACTGGGGAACCGGGGAGCTGTTTTTT
cdr3_aa: CASSRNWGTGELFF
j_call: TRBJ2-2
clone_size: .
d_call: .
v_call: TRBV3-1/TRBV3-2

cdr3_nt: TGTGCCAGCAAGAAGGGCGGAGCTAACTATGGCTACACCTTC
cdr3_aa: CASKKGGANYGYTF
j_call: TRBJ1-2
clone_size: .
d_call: .
v_call: TRBV2

cdr3_nt: TGTGCCAGCAGTGATAGTTTTGGGGAAAAACTGTTTTTT
cdr3_aa: CASSDSFGEKLFF
j_call: TRBJ1-4
clone_size: once
d_call: .
v_call: TRBV6-4

cdr3_nt: TGTGCCATCAGTGAGTCCCAGTACTATGGCTACACCTTC
cdr3_aa: CAISESQYYGYTF
j_call: TRBJ1-2
clone_size: .
d_call: .
v_call: TRBV10-3

cdr3_nt: TGTGCCAGCAGTTCCTCTGGGGATGGCTACACCTTC
cdr3_aa: CASSSSGDGYTF
j_call: TRBJ1-2
clone_size: once
d_call: .
v_call: TRBV12-3/TRBV12-4

cdr3_nt: TGTGCCAGCAGGTCCAATTTGGGACAGGGGGTTGAAGCTTTCTTT
cdr3_aa: CASRSNLGQGVEAFF
j_call: TRBJ1-1
clone_size: once
d_call: TRBD1
v_call: TRBV6-5

cdr3_nt: TGTGCCAGCAGCCGCCAAGAGCCGGGGGCAGCTTTCTTT
cdr3_aa: CASSRQEPGAAFF
j_call: TRBJ1-1
clone_size: .
d_call: .
v_call: TRBV14

cdr3_nt: TGTGCCAGCAGTTCCGGGGCGGATTCACCCCTCCACTTT
cdr3_aa: CASSSGADSPLHF
j_call: TRBJ1-6
clone_size: .
d_call: .
v_call: TRBV28

cdr3_nt: TGTGCCAGCACGAGGGCTCCACTCGAGTCGTTCATGAACACTGAAGCTTTCTTT
cdr3_aa: CASTRAPLESFMNTEAFF
j_call: TRBJ1-1
clone_size: .
d_call: .
v_call: TRBV5-8

cdr3_nt: TGTGCCAGCAGCCCGCAAAGTTTCGACGAGCAGTACTTC
cdr3_aa: CASSPQSFDEQYF
j_call: TRBJ2-7
clone_size: .
d_call: .
v_call: TRBV7-6

cdr3_nt: TGTGCCAGCAGCTTGGAGGGGGGCTCTAATGAAAAACTGTTTTTT
cdr3_aa: CASSLEGGSNEKLFF
j_call: TRBJ1-4
clone_size: .
d_call: .
v_call: TRBV5-4

cdr3_nt: TGCGCCAGCAGTGAGAACAGGGGGTACTACGAGCAGTACTTC
cdr3_aa: CASSENRGYYEQYF
j_call: TRBJ2-7
clone_size: .
d_call: TRBD1
v_call: TRBV10-1

cdr3_nt: TGTGCCAGCTCACTTAGTATCCGGGGTAACAGGGGAATTGGCGGCTACACCTTC
cdr3_aa: CASSLSIRGNRGIGGYTF
j_call: TRBJ1-2
clone_size: .
d_call: TRBD1
v_call: TRBV18

cdr3_nt: TGTGCCAGCAGCCAAGGCGGTTACACAGATACGCAGTATTTT
cdr3_aa: CASSQGGYTDTQYF
j_call: TRBJ2-3
clone_size: .
d_call: .
v_call: TRBV9

cdr3_nt: TGTGCCAGTAGTCTGGGACAGGGGGCGAACACTGAAGCTTTCTTT
cdr3_aa: CASSLGQGANTEAFF
j_call: TRBJ1-1
clone_size: .
d_call: TRBD1
v_call: TRBV19

cdr3_nt: TGTGCCAGCGCCCCGGGACACGCATCTGGAAACACCATATATTTT
cdr3_aa: CASAPGHASGNTIYF
j_call: TRBJ1-3
clone_size: .
d_call: .
v_call: TRBV19

cdr3_nt: TGTGCCAGCAGCTTAGGGGGGTCGAGCAATCAGCCCCAGCATTTT
cdr3_aa: CASSLGGSSNQPQHF
j_call: TRBJ1-5
clone_size: few
d_call: .
v_call: TRBV7-2

cdr3_nt: TGTGCCAGCAGGGTAACGGACCAAGAGACCCAGTACTTC
cdr3_aa: CASRVTDQETQYF
j_call: TRBJ2-5
clone_size: .
d_call: .
v_call: TRBV11-2

cdr3_nt: TGTGCTAGTGGTTTGGCCCCACCGGGAACAGGACAAGGAAACACCATATATTTT
cdr3_aa: CASGLAPPGTGQGNTIYF
j_call: TRBJ1-3
clone_size: .
d_call: .
v_call: TRBV12-5

cdr3_nt: TGTGCCAGCACCCCCCATGGGGGGCGGGGTGAAAAACTGTTTTTT
cdr3_aa: CASTPHGGRGEKLFF
j_call: TRBJ1-4
clone_size: .
d_call: .
v_call: TRBV28

cdr3_nt: TGCGCCAGCAGCCAAGAAGTTTACACTTATAATTCACCCCTCCACTTT
cdr3_aa: CASSQEVYTYNSPLHF
j_call: TRBJ1-6
clone_size: .
d_call: .
v_call: TRBV4-1

cdr3_nt: TGCGCCAGCAGTCGAAAGAATAGCAATCAGCCCCAGCATTTT
cdr3_aa: CASSRKNSNQPQHF
j_call: TRBJ1-5
clone_size: .
d_call: .
v_call: TRBV23-1